This T cell receptor beta chain derives from a study of CD8+CD57+ T cells in acquired aplastic anemia. The wider study: 3.2 ug was the average amount of DNA from sorted CD4+ and CD8+ cells.

V lost 7 bases to trimming and J lost 7 bases, with 16 bases between them. Germline V gene data show CDR1 as KGHDR and CDR2 as SFDVKD. This CDR3 comprises 14 residues. Study-level findings and limits: Patients and controls shared twenty-nine CD8+ CDR3 sequences, highly expressed in patients.

Template material for TCR beta VDJ and CDR3 profiling consisted of genomic DNA. TCRdb re-derived calls from the reads in MiXCR, one entry per CDR3 protein. The sample lists approximately 80,000 distinct CDR3 sequences, roughly three quarters seen once, with 70% to 90% in the top ten. Patients picked for sequencing had shown CD8+CD57+ cell expansion detected by flow cytometry. There were no patients without severe acquired aplastic anemia. Patients had undergone no therapy by the time their blood was sampled. This clonotype occurred once. Its antigen is unknown. This sequence joins TRBV24-1 and TRBJ2-1; a possible D gene is TRBD1 (6 bases). Sequencing used sorted CD4+, CD8+, or CD8+CD57+ T cells (not recorded which) from PBMCs. The receptor's source is a human donor with aplastic anemia. The CDR3 protein is CATSDRPTGNEQFF. DNA of the CDR3: TGTGCCACCAGCGACAGGCCAACCGGGAATGAGCAGTTCTTC.